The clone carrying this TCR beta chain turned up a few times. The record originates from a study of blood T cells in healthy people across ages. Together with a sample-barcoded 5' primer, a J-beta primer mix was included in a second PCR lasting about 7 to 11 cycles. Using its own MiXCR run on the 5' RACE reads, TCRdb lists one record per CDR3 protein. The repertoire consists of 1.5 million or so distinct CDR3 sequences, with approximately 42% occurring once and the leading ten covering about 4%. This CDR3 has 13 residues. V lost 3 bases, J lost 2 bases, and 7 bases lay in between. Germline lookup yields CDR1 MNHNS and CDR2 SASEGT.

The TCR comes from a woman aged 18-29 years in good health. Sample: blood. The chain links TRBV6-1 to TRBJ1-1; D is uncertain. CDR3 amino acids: CASSEAPNTEAFF. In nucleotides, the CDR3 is TGTGCCAGCAGTGAGGCACCAAACACTGAAGCTTTCTTT.